This TCR beta chain was recovered during a study of cytomegalovirus exposure and HLA in healthy donors. Libraries were prepared by immunoSEQ multiplex PCR; TCRdb keeps only in-frame clonotypes and omits some of them. This sample has tens of thousands of clones, with 94% found just once. Study results and caveats: Subsequent analysis of the 100 to 150 validation repertoires found a tendency for first-cohort TCR clusters to co-occur. Specific recognition of CMV antigens was confirmed in vitro for a few chains (all CMV-associated). The classifier reportedly diagnosed cytomegalovirus status with high sensitivity and specificity. The study put roughly 160 TCR beta chains on its list as cytomegalovirus-associated.

Details on this clone: The antigen remains undetermined.

There are 14 residues in the CDR3. Germline CDR1 KGHSH, CDR2 LQKENI. The germline V and J ends were trimmed by 5 bases and 3 bases, with 14 bases remaining between them. The receptor was derived from a man aged 18 to 30 in good health and CMV-seropositive. The chain carries TRBV18 and TRBJ2-7, with D maybe TRBD2 (5 bases). Sequences were obtained from PBMCs. Here the CDR3 reads CASSGYEGFYEQYF. For the CDR3, the DNA is TGTGCCAGCTCAGGGTACGAGGGCTTCTACGAGCAGTACTTC.